These 11 T cell receptor beta chains share one sample of origin, sequenced in a study of blood T cell repertoires in COVID-19. Produced via immunoSEQ multiplex PCR; TCRdb's table is partial and in-frame only. The sample has about 180,000 clones; more than 75% are singletons. Material for sequencing was peripheral blood. These receptors were taken from a woman in her fifties or sixties with COVID-19, enrolled during active disease.

This chain links TRBV19 with TRBJ1-5, with 7 bases aligning to TRBD1. The germline V gene encodes CDR1 LNHDA and CDR2 SQIVND (reference sequence). This CDR3 region has 15 residues. The V segment lost 6 bases and the J segment 3 bases; nucleotides outside the gene matches: 8. CDR3 DNA sequence: TGTGCCAGTAGAACGGTGACAGGGTTCAATCAGCCCCAGCATTTT. Protein: CASRTVTGFNQPQHF.

This chain joins TRBV19 and TRBJ1-4; TRBD1 might be the D (5 bases). The V gene lost 2 bases and the J gene lost 5 bases, with 9 bases spanning the gap. The germline gives CDR1 LNHDA, CDR2 SQIVND (reference sequence). The CDR3 totals 14 residues. CDR3 sequence reads: CASSISGGNEKLFF. DNA for the CDR3: TGTGCCAGTAGTATATCCGGGGGAAATGAAAAACTGTTTTTT. Together with reference TRBV19 and TRBJ1-4, the CDR3 gives the full variable domain: DGGITQSPKYLFRKEGQNVTLSCEQNLNHDAMYWYRQDPGQGLRLIYYSQIVNDFQKGDIAEGYSVSREKKESFPLTVTSAQKNPTAFYLCASSISGGNEKLFFGSGTQLSVL.

The chain is built from TRBV12-3 or TRBV12-4 and TRBJ1-2; TRBD1 might be the D (6 bases). With 3 bases removed from V and 11 bases from J, the gap between germline ends came to 13 bases. The length of the CDR3 is 12 residues. Here the CDR3 DNA reads TGTGCCAGCAGTTTCATCGGGACACGGTACACCTTC. Amino acid sequence: CASSFIGTRYTF.

The rearrangement uses TRBV29-1 and TRBJ1-1; TRBD1 might be the D (5 bases). With 7 bases removed from V and 1 base from J, the gap between germline ends came to 10 bases. CDR1 and CDR2 from the germline V gene are SQVTM and ANQGSEA. The CDR3 runs to 12 residues. The CDR3, as DNA: TGCAGCGAAACCCAGGGGAACACTGAAGCTTTCTTT. Translation: CSETQGNTEAFF.

This clone showed up many times. The J gene is TRBJ1-5, the V gene TRBV2; TRBD1 matches 8 bases. Germline CDR1 is SNHLY and CDR2 is FYNNEI. CDR3 length: 15 residues. Germline trimming cut 6 bases from V and 4 bases from J; bases unmatched to any gene: 8. CDR3 coding DNA: TGTGCCAGCAGCGGGGGACAGGAATCTAATCAGCCCCAGCATTTT. Amino acid sequence: CASSGGQESNQPQHF.

The chain couples TRBV7-9 to TRBJ2-1, with D unresolved. The CDR3 spans 15 residues. Germline assignment: CDR1 SEHNR and CDR2 FQNEAQ (reference sequence). V lost 1 base and J 4 bases, leaving 11 bases between the germline ends. This chain's CDR3 is CASSLDVAAYNEQFF. In DNA form, the CDR3 reads TGTGCCAGCAGCTTAGACGTGGCGGCTTACAATGAGCAGTTCTTC.

V and J are TRBV28 and TRBJ2-7; D is uncertain. The CDR3 has 14 residues. The V end was cut by 5 bases, the J end by 3 bases, with 14 bases between. CDR1 and CDR2 (germline): MDHEN, SYDVKM. CDR3 protein: CASSPIFRNYEQYF. In nucleotides, the CDR3 is TGTGCCAGCAGTCCCATATTCAGGAACTACGAGCAGTACTTC.

The rearrangement joins TRBV9 to TRBJ1-1; D may be TRBD1 (6 bases). Germline lookup yields CDR1 SGDLS and CDR2 YYNGEE. The germline V and J ends were trimmed by 4 bases and 7 bases, with 11 bases remaining between them. The CDR3 loop spans 12 amino acids. CDR3 loop: CASSTRGGEAFF. The CDR3 DNA reads as TGTGCCAGCAGCACGAGGGGGGGTGAAGCTTTCTTT. Using reference TRBV9 and TRBJ1-1 for the parts outside the CDR3, the full variable domain is DSGVTQTPKHLITATGQRVTLRCSPRSGDLSVYWYQQSLDQGLQFLIQYYNGEERAKGNILERFSAQQFPDLHSELNLSSLELGDSALYFCASSTRGGEAFFGQGTRLTVV.

The chain recombines TRBV7-2 with TRBJ2-1, with 9 bases aligning to TRBD2. From germline, CDR1 is SGHTA and CDR2 FQGNSA. The CDR3 runs to 15 residues. J gave up 4 bases and V 2 bases, and 3 bases lay outside the gene matches. In nucleotides, the CDR3 is TGTGCCAGCAGCTTACTAGCGGGGATTTACAATGAGCAGTTCTTC. It is translated as CASSLLAGIYNEQFF.

The chain combines TRBV18 with TRBJ1-3, with TRBD1 matching 9 bases. CDR3 size: 16 residues. Germline-derived CDR1 and CDR2 are KGHSH and LQKENI. V shed 0 bases and J 2 bases; nucleotides not matched to a gene: 2. CDR3 residues: CASSPPQGATGNTIYF. CDR3 nucleotides: TGTGCCAGCTCACCACCACAGGGGGCAACTGGAAACACCATATATTTT.

The chain combines TRBV27 with TRBJ1-6; possibly TRBD1 for D (6 bases). The CDR3 extends over 14 amino acids. V lost 6 bases to trimming and J lost 11 bases, with 17 bases between them. The V gene's germline CDR1 is MNHEY and CDR2 SMNVEV (reference sequence). Here the CDR3 reads CASSPLSAGAPLHF. For the CDR3, the DNA is TGTGCCAGCAGCCCTTTGTCTGCAGGGGCACCCCTCCACTTT.